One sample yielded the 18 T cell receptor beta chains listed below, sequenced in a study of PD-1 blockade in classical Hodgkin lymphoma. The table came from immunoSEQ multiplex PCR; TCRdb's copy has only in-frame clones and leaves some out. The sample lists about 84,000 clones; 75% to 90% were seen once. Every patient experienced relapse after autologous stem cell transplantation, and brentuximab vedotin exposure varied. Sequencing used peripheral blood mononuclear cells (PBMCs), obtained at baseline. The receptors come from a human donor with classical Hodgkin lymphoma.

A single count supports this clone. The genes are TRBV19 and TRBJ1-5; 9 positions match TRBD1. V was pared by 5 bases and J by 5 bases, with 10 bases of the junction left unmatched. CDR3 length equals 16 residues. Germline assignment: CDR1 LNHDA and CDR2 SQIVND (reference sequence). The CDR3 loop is CASSHITGGADQPQHF. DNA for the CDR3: TGTGCCAGTAGTCACATTACAGGGGGCGCGGATCAGCCCCAGCATTTT.

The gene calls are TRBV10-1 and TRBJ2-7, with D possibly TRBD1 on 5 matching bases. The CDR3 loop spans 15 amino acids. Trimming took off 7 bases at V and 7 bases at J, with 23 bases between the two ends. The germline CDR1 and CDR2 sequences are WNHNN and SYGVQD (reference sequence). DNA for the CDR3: TGCGCCAGCAAGACTCGGACATCTCGTAGTACGGAGCAGTACTTC. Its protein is CASKTRTSRSTEQYF.

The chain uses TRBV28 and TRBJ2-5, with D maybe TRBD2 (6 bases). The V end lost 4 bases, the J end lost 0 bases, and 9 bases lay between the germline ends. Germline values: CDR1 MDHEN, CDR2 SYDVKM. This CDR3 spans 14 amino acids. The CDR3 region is CASSSGEYQETQYF. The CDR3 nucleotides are TGTGCCAGCAGTTCGGGGGAGTACCAAGAGACCCAGTACTTC.

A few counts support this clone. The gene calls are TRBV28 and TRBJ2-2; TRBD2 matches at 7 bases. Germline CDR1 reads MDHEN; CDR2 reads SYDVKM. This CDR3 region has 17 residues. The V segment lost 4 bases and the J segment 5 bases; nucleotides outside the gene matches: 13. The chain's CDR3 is CASSSPSGRGGTGELFF. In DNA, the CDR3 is TGTGCCAGCAGTTCCCCCTCGGGGAGGGGCGGTACCGGGGAGCTGTTTTTT.

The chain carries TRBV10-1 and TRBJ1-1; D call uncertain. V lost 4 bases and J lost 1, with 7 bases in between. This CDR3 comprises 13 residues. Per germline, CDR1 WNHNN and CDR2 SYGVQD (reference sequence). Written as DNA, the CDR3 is TGCGCCAGCAGTGGAAATAGGAACACTGAAGCTTTCTTT. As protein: CASSGNRNTEAFF.

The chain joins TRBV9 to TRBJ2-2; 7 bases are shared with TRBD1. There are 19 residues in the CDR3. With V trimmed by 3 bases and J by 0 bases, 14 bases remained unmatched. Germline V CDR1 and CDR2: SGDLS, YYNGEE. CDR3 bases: TGTGCCAGCAGCGCCCGGGACAGTCGTTCGGTATCGAACACCGGGGAGCTGTTTTTT. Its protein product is CASSARDSRSVSNTGELFF.

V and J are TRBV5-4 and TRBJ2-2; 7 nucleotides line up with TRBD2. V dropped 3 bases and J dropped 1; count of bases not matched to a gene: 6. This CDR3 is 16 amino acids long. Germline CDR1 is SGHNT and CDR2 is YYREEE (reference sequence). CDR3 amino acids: CASSSYGTKNTGELFF. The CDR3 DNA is TGTGCCAGCAGCTCGTACGGGACTAAGAACACCGGGGAGCTGTTTTTT.

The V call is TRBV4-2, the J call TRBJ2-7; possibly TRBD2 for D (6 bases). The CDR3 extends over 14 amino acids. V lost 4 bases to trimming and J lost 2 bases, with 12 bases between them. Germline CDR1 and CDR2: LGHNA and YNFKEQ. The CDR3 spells CASSLGTAPYEQYF. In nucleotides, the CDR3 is TGTGCCAGCAGCCTCGGGACTGCACCCTACGAGCAGTACTTC.

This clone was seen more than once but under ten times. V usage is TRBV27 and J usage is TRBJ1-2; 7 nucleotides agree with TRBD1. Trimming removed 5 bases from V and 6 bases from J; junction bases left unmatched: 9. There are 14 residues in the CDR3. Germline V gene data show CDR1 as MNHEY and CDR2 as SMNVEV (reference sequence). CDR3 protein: CASSHSTGANGYTF. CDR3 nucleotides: TGTGCCAGCAGTCATAGCACAGGGGCTAATGGCTACACCTTC.

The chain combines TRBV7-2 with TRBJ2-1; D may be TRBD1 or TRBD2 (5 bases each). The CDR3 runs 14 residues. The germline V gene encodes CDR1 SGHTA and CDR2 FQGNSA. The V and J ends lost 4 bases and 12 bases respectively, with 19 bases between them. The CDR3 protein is CASSSQGLGDGQFF. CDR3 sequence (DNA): TGTGCCAGCAGCTCCCAGGGTTTGGGGGATGGGCAGTTCTTC.

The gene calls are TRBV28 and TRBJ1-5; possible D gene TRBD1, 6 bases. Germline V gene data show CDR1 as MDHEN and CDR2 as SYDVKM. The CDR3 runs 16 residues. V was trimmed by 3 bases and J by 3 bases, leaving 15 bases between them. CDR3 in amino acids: CASSLPRDTFNQPQHF. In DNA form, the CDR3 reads TGTGCCAGCAGTTTGCCCCGGGACACCTTCAATCAGCCCCAGCATTTT.

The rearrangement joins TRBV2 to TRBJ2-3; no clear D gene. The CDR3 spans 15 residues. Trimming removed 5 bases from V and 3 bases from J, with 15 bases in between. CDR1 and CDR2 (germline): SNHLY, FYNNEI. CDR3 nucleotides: TGTGCCAGCAGTATGAATCATGGTCGGACAGATACGCAGTATTTT. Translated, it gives CASSMNHGRTDTQYF.

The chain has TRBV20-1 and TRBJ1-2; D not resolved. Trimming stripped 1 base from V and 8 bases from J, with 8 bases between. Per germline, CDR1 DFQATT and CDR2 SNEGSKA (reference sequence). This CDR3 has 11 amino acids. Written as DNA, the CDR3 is TGCAGTGCTAGAGCTACTAGCGGCTACACCTTC. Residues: CSARATSGYTF.

CDR3 amino acids: CATEAGGRPETDTQYF. CDR3 DNA: TGTGCCACCGAGGCGGGCGGCCGACCTGAAACAGATACGCAGTATTTT. The chain is built from TRBV19 and TRBJ2-3; possible D gene TRBD2, 5 bases. From germline, CDR1 is LNHDA and CDR2 SQIVND (reference sequence). Trimming left V 10 bases short and J 3 bases short, with 23 bases between. This CDR3 has 16 residues.

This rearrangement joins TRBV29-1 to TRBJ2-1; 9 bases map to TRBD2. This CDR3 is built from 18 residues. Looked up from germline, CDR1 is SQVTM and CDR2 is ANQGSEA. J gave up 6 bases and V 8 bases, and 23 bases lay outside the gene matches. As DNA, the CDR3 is TGCAGCTCCCGCGGTCGGCTAGCGGGACCCCAGATCGGCAATGAGCAGTTCTTC. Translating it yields CSSRGRLAGPQIGNEQFF.

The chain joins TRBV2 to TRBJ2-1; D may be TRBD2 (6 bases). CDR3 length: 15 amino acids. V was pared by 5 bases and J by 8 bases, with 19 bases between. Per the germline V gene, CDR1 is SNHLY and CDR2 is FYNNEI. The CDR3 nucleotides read TGTGCCAGCAGTCGAAAACCGGGAGCACTCCATGAGCAGTTCTTC. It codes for CASSRKPGALHEQFF.

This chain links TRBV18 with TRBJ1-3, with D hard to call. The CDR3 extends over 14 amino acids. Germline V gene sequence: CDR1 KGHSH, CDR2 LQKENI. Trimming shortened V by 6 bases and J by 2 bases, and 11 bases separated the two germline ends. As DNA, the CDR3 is TGTGCCAGCTCTCTTACAGTTACTGGAAACACCATATATTTT. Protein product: CASSLTVTGNTIYF.

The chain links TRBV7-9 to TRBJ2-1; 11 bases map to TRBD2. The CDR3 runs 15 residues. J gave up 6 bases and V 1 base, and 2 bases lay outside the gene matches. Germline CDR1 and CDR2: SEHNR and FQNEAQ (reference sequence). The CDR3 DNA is TGTGCCAGCAGCTTAGGGACTAGCGGGTCCAATGAGCAGTTCTTC. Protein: CASSLGTSGSNEQFF.